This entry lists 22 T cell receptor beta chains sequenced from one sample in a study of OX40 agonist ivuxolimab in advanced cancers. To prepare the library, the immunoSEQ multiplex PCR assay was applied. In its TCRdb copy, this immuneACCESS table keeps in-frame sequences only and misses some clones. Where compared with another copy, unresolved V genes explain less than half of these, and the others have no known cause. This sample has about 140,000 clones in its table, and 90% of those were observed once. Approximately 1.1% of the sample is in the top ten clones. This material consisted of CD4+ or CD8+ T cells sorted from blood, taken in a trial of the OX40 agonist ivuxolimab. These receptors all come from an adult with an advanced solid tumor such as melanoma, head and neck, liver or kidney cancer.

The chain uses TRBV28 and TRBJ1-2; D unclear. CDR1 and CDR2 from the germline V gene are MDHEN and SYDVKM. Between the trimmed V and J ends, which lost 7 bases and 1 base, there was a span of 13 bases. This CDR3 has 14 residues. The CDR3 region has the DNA TGTGCCAGCACCAGTATAAGGCTTAACTATGGCTACACCTTC. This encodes CASTSIRLNYGYTF.

The CDR3 DNA reads as TGTGCCAGCAGCCGAGACAGGGCGGCGACTGAAGCTTTCTTT. Translated: CASSRDRAATEAFF. The chain recombines TRBV14 with TRBJ1-1; TRBD1 agrees at 7 bases. V trimming: 4 bases; J trimming: 5 bases; junction bases outside the gene matches: 7. Germline V lookup: CDR1 SGHDN, CDR2 FVKESK. The CDR3 extends over 14 amino acids.

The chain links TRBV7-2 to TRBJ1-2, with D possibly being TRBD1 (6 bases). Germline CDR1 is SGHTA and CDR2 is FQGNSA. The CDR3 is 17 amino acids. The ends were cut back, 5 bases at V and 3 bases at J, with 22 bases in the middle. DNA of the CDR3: TGTGCCAGCAGCCTACGAATGGGGCGGGGGCAAGACTATGGCTACACCTTC. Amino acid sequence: CASSLRMGRGQDYGYTF.

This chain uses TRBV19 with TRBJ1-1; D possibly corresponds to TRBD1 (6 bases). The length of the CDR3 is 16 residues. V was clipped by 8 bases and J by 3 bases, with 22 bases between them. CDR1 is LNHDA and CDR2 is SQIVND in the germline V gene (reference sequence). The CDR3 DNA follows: TGTGCCAGTGTTCCCCTTGGGGGGCCCGCGGACACTGAAGCTTTCTTT. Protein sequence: CASVPLGGPADTEAFF.

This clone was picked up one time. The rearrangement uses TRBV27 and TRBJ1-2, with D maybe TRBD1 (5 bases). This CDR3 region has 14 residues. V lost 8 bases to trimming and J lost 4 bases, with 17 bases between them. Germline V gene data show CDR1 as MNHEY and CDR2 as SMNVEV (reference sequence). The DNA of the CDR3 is TGTGCCAGCTCCTTCGGGGGGATTTCCTATGGCTACACCTTC. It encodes CASSFGGISYGYTF.

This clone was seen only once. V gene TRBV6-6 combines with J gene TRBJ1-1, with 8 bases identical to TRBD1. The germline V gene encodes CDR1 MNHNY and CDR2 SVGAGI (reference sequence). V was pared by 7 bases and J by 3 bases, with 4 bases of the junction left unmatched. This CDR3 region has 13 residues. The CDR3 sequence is CASTLQGDTEAFF. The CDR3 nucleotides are TGTGCCAGCACCCTACAGGGGGACACTGAAGCTTTCTTT.

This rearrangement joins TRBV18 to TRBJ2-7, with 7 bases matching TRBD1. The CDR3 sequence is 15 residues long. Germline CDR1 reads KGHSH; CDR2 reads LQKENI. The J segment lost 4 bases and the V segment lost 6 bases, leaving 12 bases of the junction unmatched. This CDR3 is CASSPGTAKSYEQYF. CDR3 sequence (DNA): TGTGCCAGCTCGCCTGGGACAGCCAAGTCGTACGAGCAGTACTTC.

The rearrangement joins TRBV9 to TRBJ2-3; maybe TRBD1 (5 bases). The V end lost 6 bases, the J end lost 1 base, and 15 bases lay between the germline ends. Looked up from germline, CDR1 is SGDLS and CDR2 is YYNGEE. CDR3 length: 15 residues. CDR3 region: CASTGLGQRTDTQYF. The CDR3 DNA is TGTGCCAGCACAGGTTTGGGGCAACGCACAGATACGCAGTATTTT.

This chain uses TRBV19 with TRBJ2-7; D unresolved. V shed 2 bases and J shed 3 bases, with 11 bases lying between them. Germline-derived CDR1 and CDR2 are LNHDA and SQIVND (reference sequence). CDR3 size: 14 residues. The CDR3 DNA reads TGTGCCAGTAGTATACAGGTACTCGGCTACGAGCAGTACTTC. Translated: CASSIQVLGYEQYF. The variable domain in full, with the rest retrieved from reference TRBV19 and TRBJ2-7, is DGGITQSPKYLFRKEGQNVTLSCEQNLNHDAMYWYRQDPGQGLRLIYYSQIVNDFQKGDIAEGYSVSREKKESFPLTVTSAQKNPTAFYLCASSIQVLGYEQYFGPGTRLTVT.

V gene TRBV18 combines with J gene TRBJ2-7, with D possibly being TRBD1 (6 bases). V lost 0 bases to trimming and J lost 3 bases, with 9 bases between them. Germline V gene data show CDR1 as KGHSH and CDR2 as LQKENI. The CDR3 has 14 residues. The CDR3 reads CASSPPQGNYEQYF. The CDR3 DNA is TGTGCCAGCTCACCACCGCAGGGGAACTACGAGCAGTACTTC. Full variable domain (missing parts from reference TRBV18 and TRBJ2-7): NAGVMQNPRHLVRRRGQEARLRCSPMKGHSHVYWYRQLPEEGLKFMVYLQKENIIDESGMPKERFSAEFPKEGPSILRIQQVVRGDSAAYFCASSPPQGNYEQYFGPGTRLTVT.

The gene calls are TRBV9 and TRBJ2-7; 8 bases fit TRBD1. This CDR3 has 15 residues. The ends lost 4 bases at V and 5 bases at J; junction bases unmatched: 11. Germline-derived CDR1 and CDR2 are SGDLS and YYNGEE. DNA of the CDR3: TGTGCCAGCAGCCCCCTTCAGGGGGCGATCGACGAGCAGTACTTC. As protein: CASSPLQGAIDEQYF. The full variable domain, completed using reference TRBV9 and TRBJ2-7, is DSGVTQTPKHLITATGQRVTLRCSPRSGDLSVYWYQQSLDQGLQFLIQYYNGEERAKGNILERFSAQQFPDLHSELNLSSLELGDSALYFCASSPLQGAIDEQYFGPGTRLTVT.

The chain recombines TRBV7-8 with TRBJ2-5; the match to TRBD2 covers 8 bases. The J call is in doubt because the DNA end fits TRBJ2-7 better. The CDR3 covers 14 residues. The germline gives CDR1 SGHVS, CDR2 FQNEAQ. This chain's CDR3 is CASSLLAVGYEQYF. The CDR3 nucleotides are TGTGCCAGCAGTTTACTAGCGGTTGGGTACGAGCAGTACTTC.

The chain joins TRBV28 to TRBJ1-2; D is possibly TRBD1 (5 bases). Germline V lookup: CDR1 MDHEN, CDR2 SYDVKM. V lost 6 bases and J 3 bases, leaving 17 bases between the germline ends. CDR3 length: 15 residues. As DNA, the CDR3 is TGTGCCAGCAGCCCCCCGGGGGGTCGTTACTATGGCTACACCTTC. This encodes CASSPPGGRYYGYTF.

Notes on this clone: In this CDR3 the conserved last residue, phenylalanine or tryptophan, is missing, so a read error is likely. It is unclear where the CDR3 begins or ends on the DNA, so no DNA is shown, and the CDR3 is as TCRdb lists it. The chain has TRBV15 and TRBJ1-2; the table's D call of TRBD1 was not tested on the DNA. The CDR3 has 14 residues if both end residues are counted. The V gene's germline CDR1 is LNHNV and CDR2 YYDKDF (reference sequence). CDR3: CATSRDFRVPPEWY.

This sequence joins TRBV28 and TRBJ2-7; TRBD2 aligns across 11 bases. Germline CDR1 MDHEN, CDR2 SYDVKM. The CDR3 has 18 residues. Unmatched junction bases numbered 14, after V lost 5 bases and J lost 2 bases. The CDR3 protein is CASSPLGTSGSLPYEQYF. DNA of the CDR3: TGTGCCAGCAGTCCCCTGGGTACTAGCGGGAGTCTACCCTACGAGCAGTACTTC.

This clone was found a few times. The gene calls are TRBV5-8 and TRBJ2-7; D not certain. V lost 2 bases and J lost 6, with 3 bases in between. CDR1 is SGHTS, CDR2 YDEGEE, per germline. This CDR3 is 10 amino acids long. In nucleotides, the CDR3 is TGTGCCAGCAGCTTTAGCGAGCAGTACTTC. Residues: CASSFSEQYF.

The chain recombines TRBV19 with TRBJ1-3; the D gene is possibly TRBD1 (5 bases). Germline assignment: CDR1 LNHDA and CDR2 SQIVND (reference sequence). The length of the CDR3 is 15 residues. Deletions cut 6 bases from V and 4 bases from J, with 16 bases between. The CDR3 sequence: CASSPLPGRGNTIYF. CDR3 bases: TGTGCCAGTAGCCCCCTACCGGGGCGCGGAAACACCATATATTTT.

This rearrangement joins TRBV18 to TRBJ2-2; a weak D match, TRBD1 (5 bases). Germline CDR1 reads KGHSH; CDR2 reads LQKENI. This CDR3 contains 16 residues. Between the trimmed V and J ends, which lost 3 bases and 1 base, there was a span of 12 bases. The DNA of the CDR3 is TGTGCCAGCTCACCCCGACAGTCCGAGAACACCGGGGAGCTGTTTTTT. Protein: CASSPRQSENTGELFF.

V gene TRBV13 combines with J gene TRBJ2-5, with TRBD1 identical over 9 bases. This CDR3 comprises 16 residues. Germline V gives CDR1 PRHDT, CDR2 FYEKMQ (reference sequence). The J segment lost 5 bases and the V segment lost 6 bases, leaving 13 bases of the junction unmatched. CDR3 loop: CASSFRTPQGAETQYF. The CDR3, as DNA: TGTGCCAGCAGTTTCCGCACCCCACAGGGGGCCGAGACCCAGTACTTC.

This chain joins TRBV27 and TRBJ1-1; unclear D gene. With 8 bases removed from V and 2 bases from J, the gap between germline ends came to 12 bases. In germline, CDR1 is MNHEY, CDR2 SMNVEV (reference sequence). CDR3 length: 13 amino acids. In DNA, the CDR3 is TGTGCCAGCGCGACTTCTATCAACACTGAAGCTTTCTTT. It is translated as CASATSINTEAFF.

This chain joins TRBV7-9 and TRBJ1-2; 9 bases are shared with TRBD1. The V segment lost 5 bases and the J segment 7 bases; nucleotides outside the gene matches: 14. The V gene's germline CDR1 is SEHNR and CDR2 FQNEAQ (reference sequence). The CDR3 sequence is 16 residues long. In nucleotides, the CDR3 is TGTGCCAGCAGCCCGTCGAACTTACAGGGGGCAAGTGGCTACACCTTC. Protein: CASSPSNLQGASGYTF.

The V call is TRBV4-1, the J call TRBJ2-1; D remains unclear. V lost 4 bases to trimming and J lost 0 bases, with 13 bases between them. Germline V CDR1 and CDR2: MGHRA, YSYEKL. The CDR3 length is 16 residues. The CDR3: CASSLAGGASYNEQFF. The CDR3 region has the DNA TGCGCCAGCAGCCTCGCAGGCGGAGCCTCCTACAATGAGCAGTTCTTC.